The 3 T cell receptor beta chains below come from one sample, sequenced in a study of T-cell reconstitution after alpha-beta-depleted transplantation in children. Unique molecular identifiers were used in preparing the TCRbeta library. TCRdb ran MiXCR on the PCR reads and lists one entry per CDR3 protein. Of 600,000 or so distinct CDR3 sequences listed, 23% are singletons. Specimen: PBMCs, mostly from graft donor cells, collected 360 days after TCRalphabeta/CD19-depleted stem cell transplant. The source of these receptors is a boy under two years old who had a stem cell transplant for acute myeloid leukemia, so the T cells may come from the graft donor.

A few counts support this clonotype. CDR3 sequence reads: CASSVYDEQYF. CDR3 bases: TGTGCCAGCAGTGTATATGACGAGCAGTACTTC. This rearrangement joins TRBV2 to TRBJ2-7, with unresolved D. This CDR3 has 11 residues. Per the germline V gene, CDR1 is SNHLY and CDR2 is FYNNEI. V was cut by 4 bases and J by 5 bases, with 6 bases left in between.

This clonotype showed up many times. This chain links TRBV12-3 or TRBV12-4 with TRBJ2-7; D may correspond to TRBD1 or TRBD2 (5 bases each). There are 15 residues in the CDR3. V lost 3 bases to trimming and J lost 2 bases, with 14 bases between them. CDR3 bases: TGTGCCAGCAGTTTTTACTTCGGGGCAACCTACGAGCAGTACGTC. Its protein product is CASSFYFGATYEQYV.

This clonotype was picked up one time. No conserved phenylalanine or tryptophan is present at the end of the CDR3, so a read error is the likely explanation. The CDR3 loop is CSARGTGGSSYNSPLHY. The CDR3 nucleotides read TGCAGTGCTAGAGGGACAGGGGGCAGCTCCTATAATTCACCCCTCCACTAT. This chain connects TRBV20-1 to TRBJ1-6; the match to TRBD1 covers 11 bases. The CDR3 length is 17 residues. Germline V lookup: CDR1 DFQATT, CDR2 SNEGSKA (reference sequence). V lost 1 base, J lost 0 bases, and 2 bases stayed unmatched.